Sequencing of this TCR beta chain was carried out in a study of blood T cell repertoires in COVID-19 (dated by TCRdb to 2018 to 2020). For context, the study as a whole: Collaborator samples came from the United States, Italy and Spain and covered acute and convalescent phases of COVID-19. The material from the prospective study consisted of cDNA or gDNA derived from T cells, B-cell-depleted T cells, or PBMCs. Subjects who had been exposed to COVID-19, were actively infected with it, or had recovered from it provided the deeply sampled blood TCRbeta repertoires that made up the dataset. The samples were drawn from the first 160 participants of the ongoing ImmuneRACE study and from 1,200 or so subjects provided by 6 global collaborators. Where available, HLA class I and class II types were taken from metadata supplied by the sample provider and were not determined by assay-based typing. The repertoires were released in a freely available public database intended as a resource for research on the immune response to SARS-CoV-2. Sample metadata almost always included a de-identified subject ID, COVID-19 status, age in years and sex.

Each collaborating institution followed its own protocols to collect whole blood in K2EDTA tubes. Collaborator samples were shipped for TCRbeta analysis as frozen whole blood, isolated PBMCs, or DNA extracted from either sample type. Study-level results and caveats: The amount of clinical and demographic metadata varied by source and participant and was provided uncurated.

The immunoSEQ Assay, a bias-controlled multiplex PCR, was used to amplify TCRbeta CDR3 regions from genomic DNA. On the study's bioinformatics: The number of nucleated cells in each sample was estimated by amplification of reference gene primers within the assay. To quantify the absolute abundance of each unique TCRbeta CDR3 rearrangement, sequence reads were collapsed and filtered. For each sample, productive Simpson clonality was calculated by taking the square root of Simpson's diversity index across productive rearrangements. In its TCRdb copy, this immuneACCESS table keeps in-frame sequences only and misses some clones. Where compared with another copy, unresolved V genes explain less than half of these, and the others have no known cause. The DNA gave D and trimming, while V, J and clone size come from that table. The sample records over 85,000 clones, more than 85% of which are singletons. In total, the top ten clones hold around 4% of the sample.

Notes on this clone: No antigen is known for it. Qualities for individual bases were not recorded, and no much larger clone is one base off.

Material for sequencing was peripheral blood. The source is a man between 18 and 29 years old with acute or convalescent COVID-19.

Read as DNA, the sequence is TGTGCCAGTAGTCCAGGGGAGGGGGTCCCCCAGTACTTC. Its protein is CASSPGEGVPQYF. Recombination connected TRBV19 to TRBJ2-5; TRBD2 is a possible D gene, resting on 7 matching bases. In the germline V gene (reference sequence), CDR1 corresponds to LNHDA and CDR2 to SQIVND. The CDR3 numbers 13 residues from cysteine through phenylalanine. This entry keeps only the CDR3 DNA: 39 bases, framed from base 1. V is shortened by 5 bases, J by 9 bases, and the region joining them spans 16 bases.